Presented here are 29 T cell receptor beta chains from one specimen sequenced in a study of cytomegalovirus exposure and HLA in healthy donors. Vbeta (60) and Jbeta (13) primers were used in the PCR. The protocol was immunoSEQ multiplex PCR, while the TCRdb copy is restricted to in-frame clones and leaves out a portion. This sample has around 62,000 clones; roughly 80% occur once, and the top ten carry around 2.9%. Material: PBMCs. The receptors derive from a young woman in good health and CMV-seronegative.

This sequence joins TRBV19 and TRBJ2-3, with 8 nucleotides matching TRBD1. The V gene end was trimmed by 10 bases and the J gene end by 3 bases; junction bases not matched to a gene: 9. The germline V gene encodes CDR1 LNHDA and CDR2 SQIVND (reference sequence). This CDR3 has 14 residues. CDR3 coding DNA: TGTGCCAACGGTATTACAGGGGGGACAGATACGCAGTATTTT. Protein sequence: CANGITGGTDTQYF.

This chain joins TRBV2 and TRBJ2-3; D might be TRBD1 (5 bases). CDR1 and CDR2 from the germline V gene are SNHLY and FYNNEI. This CDR3 has 15 residues. V lost 4 bases and J lost 1, with 12 bases in between. The CDR3 here is CASSGPLGRTDTQYF. For the CDR3, the DNA is TGTGCCAGCAGTGGGCCCCTGGGGCGCACAGATACGCAGTATTTT.

The genes are TRBV6-5 and TRBJ2-5, with D maybe TRBD1 (6 bases). The CDR3 extends over 15 amino acids. Germline CDR1 is MNHEY and CDR2 is SVGAGI. Trimming stripped 8 bases from V and 1 base from J, with 17 bases between. The chain's CDR3 is CASRRQGYPQETQYF. The CDR3 nucleotides are TGTGCCAGCCGACGTCAGGGGTATCCCCAAGAGACCCAGTACTTC.

V usage is TRBV11-3 and J usage is TRBJ2-2; 7 bases are shared with TRBD2. V shed 4 bases, J shed 5 bases, and the junction held 16 bases outside the gene matches. CDR3 length: 18 amino acids. Germline V lookup: CDR1 SGHNT, CDR2 YENEEA. In nucleotides, the CDR3 is TGTGCCAGCAGCTCCCGGGACTATACCACGCTTGGGACCGGGGAGCTGTTTTTT. This codes for CASSSRDYTTLGTGELFF.

The V gene is TRBV5-4, the J gene TRBJ2-5; tentative D call: TRBD1 (5 bases). Germline CDR1 is SGHNT and CDR2 is YYREEE (reference sequence). The V end lost 2 bases, the J end lost 1 base, and 9 bases lay between the germline ends. This CDR3 is built from 14 residues. CDR3 loop: CASSFWGGQETQYF. CDR3 sequence (DNA): TGTGCCAGCAGCTTTTGGGGCGGCCAAGAGACCCAGTACTTC.

This chain uses TRBV11-3 with TRBJ2-5; 9 bases map to TRBD2. The germline V gene encodes CDR1 SGHNT and CDR2 YENEEA. This CDR3 has 17 residues. With V trimmed by 0 bases and J by 4 bases, 9 bases remained unmatched. The CDR3 here is CASSLDWRAGGRETQYF. The CDR3 DNA reads as TGTGCCAGCAGCTTAGATTGGCGAGCGGGGGGTCGAGAGACCCAGTACTTC.

This clone was seen more than once but under ten times. The genes are TRBV19 and TRBJ1-6; 7 bases are shared with TRBD1. Looked up from germline, CDR1 is LNHDA and CDR2 is SQIVND (reference sequence). The CDR3 totals 15 residues. V lost 2 bases, J lost 9 bases, and 7 bases stayed unmatched. The CDR3 loop reads CASSISTGASSPLHF. CDR3 DNA sequence: TGTGCCAGTAGTATATCCACAGGGGCTTCTTCACCCCTCCACTTT.

The chain employs TRBV6-1 and TRBJ2-5; 11 nucleotides align to TRBD2. The J segment lost 5 bases and the V segment lost 6 bases, leaving 2 bases of the junction unmatched. The CDR3 extends over 13 amino acids. Germline loops: CDR1 MNHNS, CDR2 SASEGT. CDR3: CASRSSGGETQYF. CDR3 coding DNA: TGTGCCAGCAGGTCTAGCGGGGGGGAGACCCAGTACTTC.

J is TRBJ1-5 and V is TRBV19; perhaps TRBD1 as D (6 bases). V was trimmed by 5 bases and J by 1 base, leaving 27 bases between them. From germline, CDR1 is LNHDA and CDR2 SQIVND (reference sequence). This CDR3 is built from 20 residues. Here the CDR3 reads CASSRLTPSGAKRSNQPQHF. CDR3 nucleotides: TGTGCCAGTAGTCGACTTACGCCTTCAGGGGCCAAGCGGAGCAATCAGCCCCAGCATTTT. The variable domain in full, with the rest retrieved from reference TRBV19 and TRBJ1-5, is DGGITQSPKYLFRKEGQNVTLSCEQNLNHDAMYWYRQDPGQGLRLIYYSQIVNDFQKGDIAEGYSVSREKKESFPLTVTSAQKNPTAFYLCASSRLTPSGAKRSNQPQHFGDGTRLSIL.

V usage is TRBV28 and J usage is TRBJ1-5; a weak D match, TRBD1 (6 bases). Between the trimmed V and J ends, which lost 8 bases and 5 bases, there was a span of 13 bases. Germline V gene data show CDR1 as MDHEN and CDR2 as SYDVKM. The CDR3 runs to 13 residues. The CDR3 loop reads CASRRGGDQPQHF. CDR3 nucleotide sequence: TGTGCCAGCCGCCGGGGGGGCGATCAGCCCCAGCATTTT.

This sequence joins TRBV19 and TRBJ2-2, with 11 bases matching TRBD2. With V trimmed by 4 bases and J by 6 bases, 7 bases remained unmatched. The CDR3 covers 16 residues. Germline loops: CDR1 LNHDA, CDR2 SQIVND (reference sequence). Written as DNA, the CDR3 is TGTGCCAGTAGTAGTCCCCCTAGCGGGGGGTCCGGGGAGCTGTTTTTT. Amino acid sequence: CASSSPPSGGSGELFF.

This clone turned up a few times. The V and J genes are TRBV9 and TRBJ1-5; tentative D call: TRBD1 (6 bases). The ends were cut back, 5 bases at V and 1 base at J, with 16 bases in the middle. The CDR3 totals 16 residues. CDR1 is SGDLS, CDR2 YYNGEE, per germline. CDR3 coding DNA: TGTGCCAGCAGTCTGGGGGCAGGTATGAGCAATCAGCCCCAGCATTTT. Protein: CASSLGAGMSNQPQHF.

CDR3 sequence (DNA): TGTGCCAGCAGACCCGGGGGGGGCTACACTGAAGCTTTCTTT. It is translated as CASRPGGGYTEAFF. The rearrangement links TRBV27 to TRBJ1-1, with D possibly TRBD1 on 6 matching bases. V was shortened by 6 bases and J by 3 bases, with 14 bases between the two germline ends. The length of the CDR3 is 14 residues. Germline V gene lookup returns CDR1 MNHEY and CDR2 SMNVEV (reference sequence).

V is TRBV7-9 and J is TRBJ2-5, with 8 nucleotides matching TRBD2. The J call may be mistaken, given a closer DNA end match to TRBJ2-7. CDR1 SEHNR and CDR2 FQNEAQ come from the germline V gene (reference sequence). The CDR3 loop spans 16 amino acids. The CDR3 bases are TGTGCCAGCAGCCTTATCCTCGGGGGGGCCGAATACGAGCAGTACTTC. Its protein product is CASSLILGGAEYEQYF.

The chain uses TRBV4-2 and TRBJ1-2; D uncertain. Trimming took 0 bases from V and 5 from J, leaving 4 bases between them. In germline, CDR1 is LGHNA, CDR2 YNFKEQ. The CDR3 is 12 amino acids. The CDR3 here is CASSQDNYGYTF. CDR3 coding DNA: TGTGCCAGCAGCCAAGATAATTATGGCTACACCTTC.

V and J are TRBV2 and TRBJ1-6; no reliable D call. The CDR3 is 14 amino acids. Germline V gives CDR1 SNHLY, CDR2 FYNNEI. The germline V and J ends were trimmed by 6 bases and 0 bases, with 6 bases remaining between them. CDR3: CASRFSSYNSPLHF. The CDR3 nucleotides read TGTGCCAGCAGGTTCAGCTCCTATAATTCACCCCTCCACTTT.

V usage is TRBV7-9 and J usage is TRBJ2-2; TRBD2 agrees at 13 bases. CDR1 SEHNR and CDR2 FQNEAQ come from the germline V gene (reference sequence). This CDR3 is 19 amino acids long. The trim removed 7 bases at V and 7 bases at J, leaving 18 bases unmatched. In DNA, the CDR3 is TGTGCCAGCACCCCGGAGCGGACTAGCGGGGGTGGATTGTACGGGGAGCTGTTTTTT. It yields the protein CASTPERTSGGGLYGELFF.

The rearrangement uses TRBV19 and TRBJ1-2, with 7 bases identical to TRBD1. Per germline, CDR1 LNHDA and CDR2 SQIVND (reference sequence). The J segment lost 7 bases and the V segment lost 3 bases, leaving 11 bases of the junction unmatched. This CDR3 comprises 15 residues. The CDR3 region has the DNA TGTGCCAGTAGTATTAATCTGGGACAGAGAAGTGGCTACACCTTC. The encoded protein is CASSINLGQRSGYTF.

The chain is built from TRBV11-3 and TRBJ1-5; tentative D call: TRBD1 (5 bases). V was trimmed by 5 bases and J by 4 bases, leaving 9 bases between them. CDR3 length: 13 amino acids. Per the germline V gene, CDR1 is SGHNT and CDR2 is YENEEA. The CDR3 coding sequence is TGTGCCAGCAGCCCGGGGGGGAATCAGCCCCAGCATTTT. The encoded protein is CASSPGGNQPQHF.

The gene calls are TRBV30 and TRBJ1-6, with TRBD1 identical over 9 bases. V lost 1 base, J lost 10 bases, and 8 bases stayed unmatched. CDR1 is GTSNPN, CDR2 SVGIG, per germline (reference sequence). This CDR3 comprises 15 residues. DNA of the CDR3: TGTGCCTGGAGTGCCCGGGACAGGGATCAGTCACCCCTCCACTTT. This translates into CAWSARDRDQSPLHF.

The CDR3 region has the DNA TGTGCCAGCAGCGCGGAACCGGGGTGGACACCCCTCCACTTT. Its protein product is CASSAEPGWTPLHF. V usage is TRBV7-2 and J usage is TRBJ1-6; no clear D gene. V lost 5 bases and J lost 11, with 16 bases in between. Germline-derived CDR1 and CDR2 are SGHTA and FQGNSA. This CDR3 is built from 14 residues.

This chain connects TRBV6-6 to TRBJ1-5, with a tentative D call TRBD1 (5 bases). The CDR3 covers 15 residues. Trimming pared 0 bases from V and 7 bases from J, leaving 13 bases between. Germline V gene lookup returns CDR1 MNHNY and CDR2 SVGAGI (reference sequence). This chain's CDR3 is CASSYSYGEGQPQHF. CDR3 in DNA: TGTGCCAGCAGTTACTCGTACGGGGAGGGGCAGCCCCAGCATTTT.

The chain couples TRBV6-6 to TRBJ2-7; tentative D call: TRBD1 (5 bases). Germline lookup yields CDR1 MNHNY and CDR2 SVGAGI (reference sequence). V was shortened by 6 bases and J by 2 bases, with 11 bases between the two germline ends. The CDR3 covers 13 residues. The DNA for the CDR3 is TGTGCCAGCAGACCTGACAGCCCCTACGAGCAGTACTTC. Amino acids: CASRPDSPYEQYF.

The CDR3: CASSIRPDSPLHF. The CDR3, as DNA: TGTGCCAGCAGTATCAGGCCAGATTCACCCCTCCACTTT. The chain recombines TRBV6-6 with TRBJ1-6; unclear D gene. Germline V gene lookup returns CDR1 MNHNY and CDR2 SVGAGI (reference sequence). The V end lost 5 bases, the J end lost 8 bases, and 10 bases lay between the germline ends. The CDR3 is 13 amino acids.

CDR3: CASSFSSGGHIYNEQFF. As DNA, the CDR3 is TGTGCCAGCAGTTTCTCTAGCGGGGGCCACATCTACAATGAGCAGTTCTTC. V gene TRBV27 combines with J gene TRBJ2-1; 10 bases align to TRBD2. Unmatched junction bases numbered 8, after V lost 3 bases and J lost 3 bases. CDR3 size: 17 residues. The germline V gene has CDR1 MNHEY and CDR2 SMNVEV (reference sequence).

The chain couples TRBV18 to TRBJ2-7, with 8 bases aligning to TRBD1. The germline V gene has CDR1 KGHSH and CDR2 LQKENI. The CDR3 runs 16 residues. J was trimmed by 0 bases and V by 1 base; bases with no gene match: 5. The CDR3 loop reads CASSPLPTGDSYEQYF. CDR3 nucleotide sequence: TGTGCCAGCTCACCACTCCCGACAGGGGACTCCTACGAGCAGTACTTC.

The rearrangement uses TRBV6-6 and TRBJ1-5, with D uncertain. Trimming took off 0 bases at V and 5 bases at J, with 2 bases between the two ends. The CDR3 runs to 12 residues. From germline, CDR1 is MNHNY and CDR2 SVGAGI (reference sequence). CDR3 DNA sequence: TGTGCCAGCAGTTACTCCGATCAGCCCCAGCATTTT. This sequence encodes CASSYSDQPQHF.

The rearrangement uses TRBV5-5 and TRBJ2-2; D is uncertain. Germline-derived CDR1 and CDR2 are SGHKS and YYEKEE (reference sequence). The V end was cut by 1 base, the J end by 0 bases, with 10 bases between. This CDR3 has 16 residues. The CDR3 loop reads CASSLFFPANTGELFF. The CDR3 DNA follows: TGTGCCAGCAGCTTGTTTTTTCCCGCGAACACCGGGGAGCTGTTTTTT.

V gene TRBV27 combines with J gene TRBJ1-1; D remains ambiguous. The CDR3 has 16 amino acids. Trimming removed 6 bases from V and 2 bases from J, with 19 bases in between. Germline V gives CDR1 MNHEY, CDR2 SMNVEV (reference sequence). The CDR3 here is CASSRGYAQSNTEAFF. The CDR3 region has the DNA TGTGCCAGCAGCCGCGGTTACGCTCAATCAAACACTGAAGCTTTCTTT.